This TCR beta chain comes out of a study of cytomegalovirus exposure and HLA in healthy donors (dated by TCRdb to the late 2010s). A note on the overall study: An earlier analysis of approximately 590 of the donors reported about 290 Gb of sequence data and some 120 million unique TCR beta sequences from about 200 million T cells. An early release covering roughly 640 HLA-typed donors comprised about 310 gigabases of sequencing data and some 79 million unique TCR sequences. The genetic ancestry cluster associated with self-reported Caucasian donors included 80% to 90% of the roughly 400 genotyped donors. The study aimed to test whether signatures of past pathogen exposure could be identified by cataloging public T cell receptors. Using immunosequencing, the study profiled T cell repertoires from 640 or so subjects and related those repertoires to cytomegalovirus serostatus. Along with the roughly 700-subject first cohort, a separate validation cohort of over 90 different subjects was used. The study combined high-throughput TCR immunosequencing, statistical association of individual TCRs with disease status, and machine learning to predict cytomegalovirus infection status. A later analysis re-analyzed previously published TCR beta repertoires from roughly 600 donors and added high-resolution HLA genotyping to study TCR occurrence patterns. Rather than using new phenotypic data, the later analysis identified candidate immune exposures from TCR beta sequences and from how often those sequences occurred across donors. In an earlier analysis of more than 550 of the donors, high-throughput TCR beta sequencing was used to judge whether each TCR beta V gene segment behaved as functional or pseudogenic. Donor age, sex, ethnicity and CMV serostatus were compiled alongside the repertoire data. A later genetic analysis used genome-wide SNP genotypes for about 65% of the roughly 700 donors, treating that subset as a discovery cohort. Every discovery cohort repertoire had been produced on one sequencing platform. Class I and class II HLA loci were covered by the typing at four-digit resolution. The number of typed donors differed by locus: about 620-630 for A, B, C, DRB1 and DQB1; 522 for DQA1; 606 for DPA1; and roughly 470 for DPB1. About five DR-DQ haplotypes were handled as single units for association and clustering, since linkage in the cohort was strong. On average, roughly 250,000 unique TCR beta nucleotide sequences were sequenced per donor among more than 350 genotyped donors of the cohort, with 15% to 20% of those sequences being non-productive.

The cohort consisted of 600 to 750 healthy bone marrow donors. Cohort members were all nominally healthy when sampled, although unrecorded immune exposures were likely present. The donor tested CMV seropositive, placing the donor among the roughly 270 seropositive members of the cohort. A peripheral blood sample was provided by each donor, and peripheral blood mononuclear cells were used for TCR beta sequencing. Genomic DNA was extracted from the blood cell samples with the Qiagen DNeasy Blood Extraction Kit. Library method: the immunoSEQ multiplex PCR assay. For the multiplex PCR, a mixture combining 60 forward primers for TCR Vbeta segments and 13 reverse primers for TCR Jbeta segments was used. The CDR3 region of rearranged TCR beta genes was amplified from genomic DNA by a multiplex PCR assay. Amplified TCR beta libraries were sequenced as 87-base-pair reads on the Illumina HiSeq System. On the authors' methods: In a later analysis, about 80 million unique TCR beta chains were counted across the 500 to 700 repertoires, and around 11 million of these chains were shared by at least two donors. Raw reads were error-corrected and collapsed into unique sequences by a nearest-neighbor algorithm in which closely related sequences were merged to remove PCR and sequencing errors. CDR3 sequences were aligned to IMGT reference sequences to assign V, D and J gene segments. For a sequence to be retained, a match of at least six nucleotides was required to both a V gene segment and a J gene segment. Rearrangements were classified as productive when the CDR3 lacked stop codons and remained in frame with V and J, and all other rearrangements were classified as non-productive. Following IMGT convention, CDR3 was defined as the stretch from the second conserved V-encoded cysteine to the conserved J-encoded phenylalanine. The earlier analysis of about 590 of the donors excluded sequences that lacked an unambiguous match to a single V gene segment. An earlier analysis of 550 to 650 of the donors classified V segments as functional when productive rearrangements were above 56.7% and as segregating when the standard deviation between donors was above 5%. To diagnose cytomegalovirus status from the catalog of TCR beta chain sequences, a statistical classification framework was built. In a later analysis, TCR nucleotide sequences were compared against IMGT/GENE-DB human TR gene sequences so that V and J genes could be assigned. The TCRdist pipeline was used in a later analysis to assign CDR3 sequences and most-parsimonious VDJ recombination scenarios. In a later analysis, each TCR beta chain was defined by its CDR3 amino acid sequence together with its V-gene family, and reads without a unique V-gene family were excluded. A later analysis removed several hundred highly shared, low-generation-probability nucleotide sequences to deal with suspected cross-contamination and a sequencing artifact. For each public chain, a later analysis derived a clonal expansion index from normalized ranks of inferred template counts within each repertoire. A later analysis computed generation probabilities with a VDJ recombination model fitted to out-of-frame rearrangements, and checked the results against IGoR. Hypergeometric tests were used in a later analysis to score TCR-TCR, TCR-HLA and TCR-CMV co-occurrence, with a repertoire-size bias correction applied to the TCR pairs. To estimate false discovery rates, a later analysis permuted the HLA or CMV assignments 20 times. A later analysis grouped co-occurring TCRs with DBSCAN, adding TCRdist sequence similarity when clustering within HLA-allele-positive subsets. Repertoires with fewer than 30,000 or more than 120,000 public chains were left out of co-occurrence clustering, as were five repertoires with anomalous nucleotide sharing. TCRdb obtained this table from immuneACCESS and retained in-frame rearrangements with V and J assigned. These tables miss some clones; where compared with another copy, unresolved V genes account for less than half of the shortfall, and the remainder is unexplained. V, J and clone size are those of that table, while D and trimming were read from the DNA. Counted in this sample were fewer than 110,000 clones; under 80% of them appeared once. Jointly, the top ten make up about 9.3% of the sample.

The study at large found these results: Immune exposure information for the cohort was limited to CMV serostatus. A later analysis associated about 17,000 TCR beta sequences with specific HLA alleles at a false discovery rate of 0.05. V-gene and J-gene trimming of TCR beta chains was associated with a missense DCLRE1C variant in a later genetic analysis, and the association was replicated in an independent cohort. In vitro tests confirmed that a few of the cytomegalovirus-associated TCR beta chains recognize cytomegalovirus antigens. Correlated functional status among segregating V segments might reflect linkage disequilibrium, but an unknown experimental factor could not be ruled out. Most TCR sequences were observed very rarely across donors, whereas some public TCRs were present in many individuals. Sequencing depth was assumed to be roughly uniform across donors in the presence/absence analyses, though that assumption may not hold. The classifier was reported to diagnose cytomegalovirus status with high specificity and sensitivity in both the original and validation cohorts. In a later analysis, HLA-associated TCR beta chains were found to be more clonally expanded and to have lower generation probabilities than equally common non-associated chains. This cohort had only TCR beta chains sequenced, and the lack of alpha or paired-chain data limited which features could be detected. According to a later analysis, parvovirus B19, influenza, CMV and Epstein-Barr virus appeared linked to several top co-occurrence clusters. Strong co-occurrence of HLA alleles, especially DR and DQ, made assigning TCR associations to individual alleles difficult. A group of highly shared sequence variants was considered likely to be a technical artifact of the sequencing pipeline. A further reported finding was that TCR beta sequences accurately predicted the HLA-A and HLA-B alleles for most subjects in the first cohort. Because HLA typing was unavailable for some donors at each locus, only the typed subset was used in association tests. The authors suggested that the approach could potentially be extended to other disease states and immunological phenotypes. In a later analysis, most CMV-associated TCR beta chains were found to appear HLA-restricted, with HLA associations seemingly driven largely by CMV exposure. Because the 87-base-pair reads could not distinguish some IMGT-functional V segments, including TRBV6-2 and TRBV6-3, those segments were excluded. Because counts were too low, roughly 17 rarely observed V segments, including chromosome 9 orphons, were left out of the earlier analysis of approximately 580 of the donors. In an earlier analysis of some 500 of the donors, most TCR beta V segments were observed in productive rearrangements about 87% or about 30% of the time, broadly matching IMGT annotations. In a later analysis, TCR association rates were found to vary across HLA loci, with the most associated TCRs seen for DRB1 alleles and the fewest for HLA-C alleles. Compared with the 666-donor mean, donors in an Asian-associated ancestry cluster had fewer N-insertions in productive TCRs, according to a later genetic analysis. The study gave a list of 150 to 200 TCR beta chains associated with cytomegalovirus.

Notes on this clone: It has no known antigen specificity. The input lacks base qualities; no much larger clone sits a single base away.

Spanning cysteine to phenylalanine, the CDR3 consists of 12 amino acids. The retained sequence is limited to the CDR3, 36 bases, with the frame set at the first base. The junction shows trimming of 6 bases on V and 13 bases on J, plus 18 bases between the germline ends. The germline V gene supplies CDR1 SGHAT and CDR2 FQNNGV. This sequence originates from a young woman in good health and CMV-seropositive. Sequences were obtained from PBMCs. Here the chain combines TRBV11-2 and TRBJ1-2, with no D gene named confidently. At the DNA level, the sequence is TGTGCCAGCAGACACCCGAGGCCTTGGGTCACCTTC. Its protein product is CASRHPRPWVTF.